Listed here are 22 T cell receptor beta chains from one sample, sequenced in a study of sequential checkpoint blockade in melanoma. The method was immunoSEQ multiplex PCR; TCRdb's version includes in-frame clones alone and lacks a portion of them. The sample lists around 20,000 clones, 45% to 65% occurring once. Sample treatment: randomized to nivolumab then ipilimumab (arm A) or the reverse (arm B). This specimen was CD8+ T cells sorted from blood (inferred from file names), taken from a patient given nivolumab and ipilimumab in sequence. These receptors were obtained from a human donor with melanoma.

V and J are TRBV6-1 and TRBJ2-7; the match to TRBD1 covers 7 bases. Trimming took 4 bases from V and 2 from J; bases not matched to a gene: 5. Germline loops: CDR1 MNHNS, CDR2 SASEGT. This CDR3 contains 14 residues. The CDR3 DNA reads TGTGCCAGCAGTGGGGACAGTAAGACCTACGAGCAGTACTTC. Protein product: CASSGDSKTYEQYF.

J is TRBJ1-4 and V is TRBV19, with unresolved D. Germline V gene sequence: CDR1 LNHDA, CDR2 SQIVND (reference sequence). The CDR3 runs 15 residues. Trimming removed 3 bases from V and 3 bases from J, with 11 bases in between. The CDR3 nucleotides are TGTGCCAGTAGTATTGGCCCACGGGCTAATGAAAAACTGTTTTTT. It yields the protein CASSIGPRANEKLFF.

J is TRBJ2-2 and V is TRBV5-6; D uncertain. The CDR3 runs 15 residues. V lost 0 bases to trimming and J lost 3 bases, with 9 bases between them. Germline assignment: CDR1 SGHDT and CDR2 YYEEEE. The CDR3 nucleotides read TGTGCCAGCAGCTTGGGAGCGTCCTACACCGGGGAGCTGTTTTTT. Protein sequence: CASSLGASYTGELFF.

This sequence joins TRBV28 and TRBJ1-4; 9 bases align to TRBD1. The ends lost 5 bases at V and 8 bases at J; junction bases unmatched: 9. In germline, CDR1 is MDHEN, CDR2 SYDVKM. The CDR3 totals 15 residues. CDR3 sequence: CASSPPRQGGEKLFF. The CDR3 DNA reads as TGTGCCAGCAGTCCCCCACGACAGGGGGGAGAAAAACTGTTTTTT.

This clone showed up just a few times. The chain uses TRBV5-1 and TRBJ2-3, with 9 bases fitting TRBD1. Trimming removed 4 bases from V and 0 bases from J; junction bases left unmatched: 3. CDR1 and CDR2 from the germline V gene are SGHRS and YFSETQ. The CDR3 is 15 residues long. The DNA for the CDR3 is TGCGCCAGCAGCAGGGGACAGGGTAGCACAGATACGCAGTATTTT. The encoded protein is CASSRGQGSTDTQYF.

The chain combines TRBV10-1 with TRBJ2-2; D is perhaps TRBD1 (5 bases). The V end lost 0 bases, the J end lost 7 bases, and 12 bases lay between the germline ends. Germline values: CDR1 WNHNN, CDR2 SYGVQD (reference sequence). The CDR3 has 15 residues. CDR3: CASSESEQADGELFF. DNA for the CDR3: TGCGCCAGCAGTGAGTCCGAACAGGCGGACGGGGAGCTGTTTTTT.

CDR3 bases: TGTGCTAGTGGTTTCCCGGGACTAGTAGGGGACACAGATACGCAGTATTTT. This encodes CASGFPGLVGDTDTQYF. The J gene is TRBJ2-3, the V gene TRBV12-5; 8 positions match TRBD2. Germline assignment: CDR1 LGHNT and CDR2 FRNRAP. The ends lost 3 bases at V and 2 bases at J; junction bases unmatched: 10. This CDR3 has 17 residues.

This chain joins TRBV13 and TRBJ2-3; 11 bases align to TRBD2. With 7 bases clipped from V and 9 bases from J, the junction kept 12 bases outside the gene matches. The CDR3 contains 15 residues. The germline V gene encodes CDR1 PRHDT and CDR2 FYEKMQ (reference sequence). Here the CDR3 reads CASTITSGSSETQYF. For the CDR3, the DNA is TGTGCCAGCACCATAACTAGCGGGAGCTCCGAGACGCAGTATTTT.

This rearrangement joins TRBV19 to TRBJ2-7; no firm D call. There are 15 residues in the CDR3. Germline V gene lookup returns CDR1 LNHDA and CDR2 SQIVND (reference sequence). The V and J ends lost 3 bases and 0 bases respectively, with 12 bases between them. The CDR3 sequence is CASSIGQTLSYEQYF. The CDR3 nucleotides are TGTGCCAGTAGTATTGGGCAGACCCTCTCCTACGAGCAGTACTTC.

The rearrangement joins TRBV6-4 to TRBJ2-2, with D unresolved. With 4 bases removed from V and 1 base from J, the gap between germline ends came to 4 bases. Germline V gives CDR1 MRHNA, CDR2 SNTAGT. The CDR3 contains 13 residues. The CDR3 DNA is TGTGCCAGCAGTGCCGGGAACACCGGGGAGCTGTTTTTT. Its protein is CASSAGNTGELFF.

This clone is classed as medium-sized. CDR3 sequence reads: CASMHLGYGYTF. The CDR3 DNA follows: TGTGCCAGTATGCACCTCGGCTATGGCTACACCTTC. The V and J genes are TRBV19 and TRBJ1-2, with D unclear. V lost 7 bases, J lost 4 bases, and 10 bases lay in between. CDR3 size: 12 residues. Germline CDR1 LNHDA, CDR2 SQIVND (reference sequence).

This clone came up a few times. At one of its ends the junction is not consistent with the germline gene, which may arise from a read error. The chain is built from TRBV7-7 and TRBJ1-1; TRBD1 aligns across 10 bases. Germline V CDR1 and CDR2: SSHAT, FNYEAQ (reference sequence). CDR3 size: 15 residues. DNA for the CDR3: TGCGCCAGCAGCCTGAGGACAGGGGGGAACACTGAAGCTTTCTTT. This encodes CASSLRTGGNTEAFF.

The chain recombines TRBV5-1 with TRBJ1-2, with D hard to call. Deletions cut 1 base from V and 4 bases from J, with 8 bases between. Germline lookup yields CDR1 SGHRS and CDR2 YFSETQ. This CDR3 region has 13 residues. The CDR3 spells CASSLSQAYGYTF. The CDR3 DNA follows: TGCGCCAGCAGCTTGAGCCAGGCCTATGGCTACACCTTC.

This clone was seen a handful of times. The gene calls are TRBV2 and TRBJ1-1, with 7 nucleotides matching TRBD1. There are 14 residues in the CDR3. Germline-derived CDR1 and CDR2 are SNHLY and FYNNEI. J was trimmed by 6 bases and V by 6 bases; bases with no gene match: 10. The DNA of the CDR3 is TGTGCCAGCAGGCGTACAGGGGAACTCGCTGAAGCTTTCTTT. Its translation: CASRRTGELAEAFF.

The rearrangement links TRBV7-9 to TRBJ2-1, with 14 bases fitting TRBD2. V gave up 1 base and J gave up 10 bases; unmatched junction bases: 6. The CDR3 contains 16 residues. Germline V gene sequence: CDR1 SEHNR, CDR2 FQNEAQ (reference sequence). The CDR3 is CASSLGMGLAGDEQFF. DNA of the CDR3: TGTGCCAGCAGCTTAGGTATGGGACTAGCGGGAGACGAGCAGTTCTTC.

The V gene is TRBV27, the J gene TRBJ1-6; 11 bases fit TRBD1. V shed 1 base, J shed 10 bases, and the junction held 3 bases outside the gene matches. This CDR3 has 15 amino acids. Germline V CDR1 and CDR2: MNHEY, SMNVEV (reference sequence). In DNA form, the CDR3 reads TGTGCCAGCAGTTTATTTGGGACAGGGGGGTCACCCCTCCACTTT. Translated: CASSLFGTGGSPLHF.

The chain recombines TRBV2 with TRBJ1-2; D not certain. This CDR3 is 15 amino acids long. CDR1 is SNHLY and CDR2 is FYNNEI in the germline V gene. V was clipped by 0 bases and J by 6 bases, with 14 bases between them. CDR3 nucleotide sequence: TGTGCCAGCAGTGAAGCGCTTTGGGCCTTGGATGGCTACACCTTC. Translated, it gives CASSEALWALDGYTF. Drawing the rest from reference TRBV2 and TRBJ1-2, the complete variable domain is EPEVTQTPSHQVTQMGQEVILRCVPISNHLYFYWYRQILGQKVEFLVSFYNNEISEKSEIFDDQFSVERPDGSNFTLKIRSTKLEDSAMYFCASSEALWALDGYTFGSGTRLTVV.

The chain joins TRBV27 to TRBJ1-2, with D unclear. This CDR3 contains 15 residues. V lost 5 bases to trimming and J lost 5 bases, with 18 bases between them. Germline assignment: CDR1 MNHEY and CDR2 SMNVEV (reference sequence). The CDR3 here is CASSAQVGGPYGYTF. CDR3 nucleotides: TGTGCCAGCAGTGCCCAGGTTGGAGGCCCATATGGCTACACCTTC.

The CDR3 spells CASSLQGDTEAFF. CDR3 bases: TGTGCCAGCAGCTTACAGGGTGACACTGAAGCTTTCTTT. The rearrangement uses TRBV7-6 and TRBJ1-1; D possibly corresponds to TRBD1 (5 bases). The CDR3 length is 13 residues. The V gene lost 2 bases and the J gene lost 3 bases, with 7 bases spanning the gap. Looked up from germline, CDR1 is SGHVS and CDR2 is FNYEAQ.

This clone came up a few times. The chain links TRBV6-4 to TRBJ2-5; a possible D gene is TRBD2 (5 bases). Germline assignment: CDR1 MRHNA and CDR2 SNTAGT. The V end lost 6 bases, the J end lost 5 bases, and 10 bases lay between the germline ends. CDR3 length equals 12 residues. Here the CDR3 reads CASSLAWETQYF. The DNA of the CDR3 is TGTGCCAGCAGCTTAGCGTGGGAGACCCAGTACTTC.

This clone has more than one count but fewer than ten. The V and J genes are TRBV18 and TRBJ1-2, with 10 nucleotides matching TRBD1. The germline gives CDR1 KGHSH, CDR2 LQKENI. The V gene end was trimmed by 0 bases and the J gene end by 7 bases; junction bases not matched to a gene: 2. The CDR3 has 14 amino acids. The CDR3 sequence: CASSPPGQGFGYTF. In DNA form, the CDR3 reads TGTGCCAGCTCACCACCGGGACAGGGGTTTGGCTACACCTTC. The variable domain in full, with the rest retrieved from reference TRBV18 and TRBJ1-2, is NAGVMQNPRHLVRRRGQEARLRCSPMKGHSHVYWYRQLPEEGLKFMVYLQKENIIDESGMPKERFSAEFPKEGPSILRIQQVVRGDSAAYFCASSPPGQGFGYTFGSGTRLTVV.

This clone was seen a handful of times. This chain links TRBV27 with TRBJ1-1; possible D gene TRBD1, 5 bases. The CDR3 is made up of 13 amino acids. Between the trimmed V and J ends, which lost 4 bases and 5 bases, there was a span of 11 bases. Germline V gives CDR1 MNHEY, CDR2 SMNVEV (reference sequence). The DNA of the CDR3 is TGTGCCAGCAGTTCAGGGTTTGGAACTGAAGCTTTCTTT. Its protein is CASSSGFGTEAFF.